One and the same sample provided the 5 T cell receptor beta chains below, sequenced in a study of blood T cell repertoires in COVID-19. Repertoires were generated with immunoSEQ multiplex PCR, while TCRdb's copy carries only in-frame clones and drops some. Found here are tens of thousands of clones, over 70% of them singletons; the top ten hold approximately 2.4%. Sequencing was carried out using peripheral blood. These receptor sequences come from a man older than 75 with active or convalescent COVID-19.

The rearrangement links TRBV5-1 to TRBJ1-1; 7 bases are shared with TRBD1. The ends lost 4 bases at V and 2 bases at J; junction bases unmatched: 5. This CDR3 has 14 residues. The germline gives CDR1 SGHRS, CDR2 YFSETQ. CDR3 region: CASSLGQANTEAFF. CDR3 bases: TGCGCCAGCAGCCTCGGACAGGCAAACACTGAAGCTTTCTTT.

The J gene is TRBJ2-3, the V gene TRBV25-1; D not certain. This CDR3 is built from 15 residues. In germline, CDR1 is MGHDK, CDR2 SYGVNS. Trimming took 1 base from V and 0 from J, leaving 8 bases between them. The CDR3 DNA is TGTGCCAGCAGTGAATTTGGCAGGAGCACAGATACGCAGTATTTT. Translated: CASSEFGRSTDTQYF.

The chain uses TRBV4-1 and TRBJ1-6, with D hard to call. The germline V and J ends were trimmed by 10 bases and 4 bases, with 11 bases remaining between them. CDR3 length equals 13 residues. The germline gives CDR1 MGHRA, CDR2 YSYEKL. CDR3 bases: TGCGCCACCTCGCGAATTTATAATTCACCCCTCCACTTT. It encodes CATSRIYNSPLHF.

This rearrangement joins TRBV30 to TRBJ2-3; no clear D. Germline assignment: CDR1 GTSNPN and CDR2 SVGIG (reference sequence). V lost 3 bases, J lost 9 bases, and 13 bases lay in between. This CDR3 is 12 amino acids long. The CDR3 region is CAWSPNMETQYF. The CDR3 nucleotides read TGTGCCTGGAGCCCCAATATGGAGACGCAGTATTTT.

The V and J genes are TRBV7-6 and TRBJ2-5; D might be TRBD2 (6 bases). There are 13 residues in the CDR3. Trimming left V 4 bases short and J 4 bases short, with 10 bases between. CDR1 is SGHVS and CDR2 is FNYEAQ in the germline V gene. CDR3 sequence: CASSSGTSETQYF. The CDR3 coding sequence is TGTGCCAGCAGCTCAGGGACTTCAGAGACCCAGTACTTC. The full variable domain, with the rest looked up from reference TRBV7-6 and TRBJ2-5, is GAGVSQSPRYKVTKRGQDVALRCDPISGHVSLYWYRQALGQGPEFLTYFNYEAQQDKSGLPNDRFSAERPEGSISTLTIQRTEQRDSAMYRCASSSGTSETQYFGPGTRLLVL.